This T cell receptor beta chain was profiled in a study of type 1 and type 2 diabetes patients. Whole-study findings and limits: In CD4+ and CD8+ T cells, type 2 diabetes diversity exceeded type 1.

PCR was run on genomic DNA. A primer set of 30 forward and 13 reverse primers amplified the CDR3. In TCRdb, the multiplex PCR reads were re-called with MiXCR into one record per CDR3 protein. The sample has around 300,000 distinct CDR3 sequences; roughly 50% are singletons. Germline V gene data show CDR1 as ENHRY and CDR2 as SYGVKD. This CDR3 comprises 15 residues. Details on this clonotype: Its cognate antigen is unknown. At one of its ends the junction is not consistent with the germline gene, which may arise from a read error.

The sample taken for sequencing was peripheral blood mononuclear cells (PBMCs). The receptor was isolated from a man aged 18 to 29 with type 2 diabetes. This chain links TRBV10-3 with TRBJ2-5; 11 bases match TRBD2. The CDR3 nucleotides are TGTGCCATCAGCGGGACTAGCGGAAACCACGAGACCCAGTACTTC. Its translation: CAISGTSGNHETQYF.